Listed below are T cell receptor beta chains from one sample, sequenced in a study of cytomegalovirus exposure and HLA in healthy donors. Clones were sequenced by immunoSEQ multiplex PCR, and TCRdb holds only the in-frame ones, with some missing. This sample has about 150,000 clones, with 76% found just once. The specimen was PBMCs. The receptors come from a male donor in good health and CMV-seronegative. Each CDR3 is given with its conserved first and last residue.

V gene	J gene	CDR3 protein
TRBV6-5	TRBJ1-1	CASSYLAYAEAFF
TRBV5-1	TRBJ2-5	CASSFNGAGETQYF
TRBV7-9	TRBJ2-2	CSSSLGSGVNIGELFF
TRBV7-9	TRBJ1-1	CASRPGQGSPTEAFF
TRBV4-3	TRBJ2-2	CASSQTWDSNTGELFF
TRBV5-1	TRBJ2-7	CASSFSASYEQYF
TRBV6-4	TRBJ2-1	CASSVGLAVSSYNEQFF
TRBV5-1	TRBJ1-5	CASSPFGGQPQHF
TRBV19	TRBJ2-1	CASSINPGDYNEQFF
TRBV2	TRBJ2-7	CASSESPRYEQYF
TRBV12-5	TRBJ2-1	CASAGSLRPIDNEQFF
TRBV30	TRBJ1-6	CAWSVGQGNSPLHF
TRBV6-5	TRBJ1-5	CASGGQSANQPQHF
TRBV5-1	TRBJ2-7	CASSSFQTGIAEQYF
TRBV5-5	TRBJ2-7	CASREGGQLFNEQYF
TRBV7-9	TRBJ1-2	CASSSSRDRRGYTF
TRBV5-1	TRBJ2-7	CASSLNPGQGAYEQYF
TRBV28	TRBJ1-2	CASSLEGAGTNYGYTF
TRBV27	TRBJ2-3	CASRWKGGGRTDTQYF
TRBV28	TRBJ2-5	CASSPTYRGAETQYF
TRBV19	TRBJ2-7	CASSLAGFSYEQYF
TRBV7-9	TRBJ1-1	CASSSSQGNTEAFF
TRBV5-1	TRBJ2-1	CASSLTGDSYNEQFF
TRBV2	TRBJ2-7	CASSEGQNSYEQYF